The T cell receptor beta chain under discussion was sequenced for a study of HIV-infected patients and healthy controls. The CDR3 loop spans 14 amino acids. CDR1 LNHDA and CDR2 SQIVND come from the germline V gene (reference sequence). Trimming left V 7 bases short and J 1 base short, with 11 bases between. cDNA was made from 500 ng RNA using alpha and beta constant primers. Separate chain-specific third strand synthesis with multiplexing indices produced the alpha and beta libraries. One entry per CDR3 protein, called by TCRdb with MiXCR from the 5' RACE reads. In the table there are roughly 7,800 distinct CDR3 sequences, approximately 7.9% of which are singletons. This clonotype was seen at least ten times. Roughly three months, about 14 weeks, into antiretroviral therapy, follow-up blood was collected. Whole blood was used without fractionation, so all unsorted peripheral T cells were included.

Material: blood, obtained during antiretroviral therapy. V and J are TRBV19 and TRBJ1-5; D is undetermined. The receptor comes from an adult with HIV infection. For the CDR3, the DNA is TGTGCCAGTATGAAGTACTCAAGCAATCAGCCCCAGCATTTT. This gives the protein CASMKYSSNQPQHF.